Listed here are 32 T cell receptor beta chains from one sample, sequenced in a study of metastatic and nonmetastatic thyroid tumors. No treatment of any kind had been given to any patient before thyroid surgery. TCRdb reanalyzed the PCR reads via MiXCR. This table has 20,000 to 25,000 clones, 20% appearing once. The material sequenced was blood. Receptor source: a female donor with papillary thyroid cancer or a benign thyroid nodule (not recorded which). Some clones in this sample may be carry-over from other donors' samples.

As concerns this clone: Mismatch with germline at one junction end may stem from a read error. J is TRBJ1-1 and V is TRBV2; no clear D. CDR3 length equals 15 residues. Germline loops: CDR1 SNHLY, CDR2 FYNNEI. As DNA, the CDR3 is TGTGCCAGCAGCCCTATCTGGTCCCCAGGCGCTGAATCTTTCTTT. Translated: CASSPIWSPGAESFF.

This clone was counted at least ten times. This chain links TRBV5-1 with TRBJ1-2, with 10 positions matching TRBD1. CDR1 and CDR2 from the germline V gene are SGHRS and YFSETQ. This CDR3 has 15 residues. With V trimmed by 2 bases and J by 6 bases, 7 bases remained unmatched. CDR3 nucleotides: TGCGCCAGCAGCTTCACCGGGACAGGGGAGGATGGCTACACCTTC. Its protein is CASSFTGTGEDGYTF.

This clone occurred a few times. A read error may produce the germline difference seen at one junction end. This sample includes further DNA sequences coding for the same CDR3. V and J are TRBV28 and TRBJ2-2; maybe TRBD2 (6 bases). The germline CDR1 and CDR2 sequences are MDHEN and SYDVKM. The CDR3 length is 18 residues. Here the CDR3 reads CASSPPLGGGANTGELFF. In DNA form, the CDR3 reads TGCGCCAGCAGCCCTCCCCTTGGTGGCGGGGCGAACACCGGGGAGCTGTTTTTT. The variable domain in full, completed from reference TRBV28 and TRBJ2-2, reads DVKVTQSSRYLVKRTGEKVFLECVQDMDHENMFWYRQDPGLGLRLIYFSYDVKMKEKGDIPEGYSVSREKKERFSLILESASTNQTSMYLCASSPPLGGGANTGELFFGEGSRLTVL.

V and J are TRBV5-1 and TRBJ2-7; D gene ambiguous. CDR1 is SGHRS and CDR2 is YFSETQ in the germline V gene. The CDR3 length is 14 residues. The germline V and J ends were trimmed by 0 bases and 6 bases, with 13 bases remaining between them. CDR3 loop: CASSLADLISEQYF. The CDR3 nucleotides read TGCGCCAGCAGCTTGGCTGACTTGATTTCCGAGCAGTACTTC. Looking up the rest from reference TRBV5-1 and TRBJ2-7 gives the full variable domain: KAGVTQTPRYLIKTRGQQVTLSCSPISGHRSVSWYQQTPGQGLQFLFEYFSETQRNKGNFPGRFSGRQFSNSRSEMNVSTLELGDSALYLCASSLADLISEQYFGPGTRLTVT.

This clone has ten or more counts. The chain has TRBV4-3 and TRBJ1-1; the match to TRBD1 covers 7 bases. Per germline, CDR1 LGHNA and CDR2 YSLEER. This CDR3 comprises 15 residues. The V and J ends lost 4 bases and 0 bases, in that order; junction bases with no gene match: 5. As DNA, the CDR3 is TGCGCCAGCAGCCGAGGGGGACAGTTGAACACTGAAGCTTTCTTT. Its protein product is CASSRGGQLNTEAFF.

Judged by abundance, this clone is medium-sized. V usage is TRBV6-1 and J usage is TRBJ2-3; D possibly uses TRBD1 or TRBD2 (6 bases each). Trimming took off 11 bases at V and 4 bases at J, with 16 bases between the two ends. Per the germline V gene, CDR1 is MNHNS and CDR2 is SASEGT. CDR3 size: 13 residues. DNA for the CDR3: TGTGCCTCGGGGGCCGGAGGGGCAGATACGCAGTATTTT. This translates into CASGAGGADTQYF.

The chain combines TRBV28 with TRBJ1-5; 7 bases align to TRBD1. The CDR3 runs 15 residues. The germline V gene has CDR1 MDHEN and CDR2 SYDVKM. V was clipped by 6 bases and J by 6 bases; unmatched bases: 11. The CDR3 region has the DNA TGTGCCAGCAGACCTCATACAGGGGCGGGTCAGCCCCAGCATTTT. It translates to CASRPHTGAGQPQHF.

The sample holds a few counts of this clone. With a much larger clone just one base away, this may be a read error. The chain employs TRBV10-3 and TRBJ1-6; no clear D gene. CDR1 and CDR2 (germline): ENHRY, SYGVKD. The CDR3 extends over 14 amino acids. The CDR3 DNA reads TGTGCCATCATTGAGGAGAGAGAAAATTCACCCCTCCACTTT. Translated, it gives CAIIEERENSPLHF.

At least ten counts were recorded for this clone. The chain links TRBV27 to TRBJ2-5; possible D gene TRBD2, 5 bases. Looked up from germline, CDR1 is MNHEY and CDR2 is SMNVEV (reference sequence). The CDR3 loop spans 14 amino acids. The germline V and J ends were trimmed by 4 bases and 5 bases, with 14 bases remaining between them. This CDR3 is CASSSPLGGETQYF. The CDR3 nucleotides are TGTGCCAGCAGTTCGCCCCTCGGCGGGGAGACCCAGTACTTC.

The chain links TRBV28 to TRBJ1-2, with D possibly being TRBD1 (6 bases). This CDR3 comprises 12 residues. Germline V CDR1 and CDR2: MDHEN, SYDVKM. Trimming left V 10 bases short and J 4 bases short, with 13 bases between. CDR3 nucleotides: TGTGCCATCCCCGACAGGCGCTATGGCTACACCTTC. It specifies CAIPDRRYGYTF.

This clone was counted only a few times. Germline and junction disagree at one end, which may indicate a read error. The chain combines TRBV6-4 with TRBJ2-3, with 10 bases aligning to TRBD2. The CDR3 contains 15 residues. From germline, CDR1 is MRHNA and CDR2 SNTAGT. Here the CDR3 reads CANSELAGITDTQYF. The CDR3, as DNA: TGTGCCAACAGTGAACTAGCGGGAATCACAGATACGCAGTATTTT.

This clone occurred many times. CDR3 in amino acids: CASSFLNQPQHF. CDR3 coding DNA: TGTGCCAGCAGCTTTCTAAATCAGCCCCAGCATTTT. This chain links TRBV7-8 with TRBJ1-5, with D uncertain. Trimming cost V 3 bases and J 4 bases, with 4 bases left between them. Looked up from germline, CDR1 is SGHVS and CDR2 is FQNEAQ. This CDR3 is built from 12 residues.

This clone appeared a few times. The chain links TRBV12-3 or TRBV12-4 to TRBJ1-5; TRBD1 is a possible D gene (5 bases). This CDR3 region has 17 residues. The V end lost 6 bases, the J end lost 0 bases, and 18 bases lay between the germline ends. CDR3 amino acids: CASSNLGESGSNQPQHF. The CDR3, as DNA: TGTGCCAGCAGCAATCTGGGGGAGAGCGGTAGCAATCAGCCCCAGCATTTT.

In its sample, this clone was seen a few times. This could be a read error, since a much larger clone is one nucleotide away. In the same sample, other DNA sequences code for this CDR3. V and J are TRBV20-1 and TRBJ2-5; the D is unclear. The CDR3 extends over 11 amino acids. Germline V lookup: CDR1 DFQATT, CDR2 SNEGSKA (reference sequence). V lost 3 bases, J lost 8 bases, and 10 bases lay in between. CDR3 sequence: CSARDAETQYF. The CDR3 nucleotides are TGCAGTGCTAGGGACGCAGAAACCCAGTACTTC.

The chain recombines TRBV6-1 with TRBJ2-5; 7 bases are shared with TRBD1. This CDR3 contains 16 residues. With 1 base clipped from V and 1 base from J, the junction kept 6 bases outside the gene matches. Germline V lookup: CDR1 MNHNS, CDR2 SASEGT. CDR3 loop: CASSEVVGTAQETQYF. The CDR3 DNA sequence: TGTGCCAGCAGTGAAGTTGTAGGGACAGCCCAAGAGACCCAGTACTTC.

This clone appeared once. The chain carries TRBV13 and TRBJ2-3; 8 bases are a match to TRBD2. The CDR3 is 14 residues long. CDR1 PRHDT and CDR2 FYEKMQ come from the germline V gene (reference sequence). V dropped 5 bases and J dropped 4; count of bases not matched to a gene: 5. The DNA of the CDR3 is TGTGCCAGCAGCCGTAGCGGGACGGCAGATACGCAGTATTTT. Translation: CASSRSGTADTQYF.

This clone has at least ten counts. The genes are TRBV7-2 and TRBJ2-7; 7 bases are shared with TRBD2. The CDR3 is 14 residues long. V shed 2 bases, J shed 3 bases, and the junction held 4 bases outside the gene matches. From germline, CDR1 is SGHTA and CDR2 FQGNSA. CDR3 sequence reads: CASSLLAEIYEQYF. The CDR3 DNA is TGTGCCAGCAGCTTACTAGCGGAGATCTACGAGCAGTACTTC.

This clone turned up a few times. V usage is TRBV2 and J usage is TRBJ1-5, with a weak D call TRBD1 (6 bases). From germline, CDR1 is SNHLY and CDR2 FYNNEI. V was trimmed by 8 bases and J by 0 bases, leaving 14 bases between them. The length of the CDR3 is 15 residues. The CDR3 coding sequence is TGTGCCAGCCGAGGACAGTCTCTTAGCAATCAGCCCCAGCATTTT. Protein product: CASRGQSLSNQPQHF.

This CDR3 reads CSAFQGAPLGPLHF. CDR3 in DNA: TGCAGTGCGTTTCAGGGGGCTCCCTTGGGACCCCTCCACTTT. The rearrangement uses TRBV20-1 and TRBJ1-6; TRBD1 matches 8 bases. The CDR3 has 14 residues. Unmatched junction bases numbered 13, after V lost 6 bases and J lost 12 bases. Germline lookup yields CDR1 DFQATT and CDR2 SNEGSKA (reference sequence).

This clone was recorded many times. The chain couples TRBV11-2 to TRBJ2-5, with D possibly being TRBD1 (7 bases). V gave up 5 bases and J gave up 1 base, with 17 bases separating them. The CDR3 contains 16 residues. The germline V gene encodes CDR1 SGHAT and CDR2 FQNNGV. This chain's CDR3 is CASSPSARGVQETQYF. The DNA of the CDR3 is TGTGCCAGCAGCCCGTCGGCCAGGGGGGTCCAAGAGACCCAGTACTTC.

The chain links TRBV25-1 to TRBJ2-5, with D hard to call. Trimming removed 5 bases from V and 5 bases from J, with 18 bases in between. The V gene's germline CDR1 is MGHDK and CDR2 SYGVNS. The CDR3 extends over 15 amino acids. The DNA for the CDR3 is TGTGCCAGCAGTAAAACCTCCGGGTTCGGGGAGACCCAGTACTTC. It is translated as CASSKTSGFGETQYF.

In this sample, this clone is medium-sized. V gene TRBV24-1 combines with J gene TRBJ2-7; no firm D call. Germline V gene data show CDR1 as KGHDR and CDR2 as SFDVKD. The CDR3 runs 13 residues. Trimming cost V 5 bases and J 0 bases, with 7 bases left between them. In DNA, the CDR3 is TGTGCCACCAGTGCTGGCAGCTCCTACGAGCAGTACTTC. Translated: CATSAGSSYEQYF.

In this sample, this clone turned up many times. Given a much more abundant clone one base away, this may be a read error. The chain links TRBV6-2 or TRBV6-3 to TRBJ2-7; D is uncertain. The germline CDR1 and CDR2 sequences are MNHEY and SVGEGT. Trimming removed 7 bases at V and 6 bases at J, with 16 bases between. This CDR3 spans 13 amino acids. This chain's CDR3 is CASTTNERGEQYF. CDR3 sequence (DNA): TGTGCCAGCACAACTAACGAAAGAGGCGAGCAGTACTTC.

This clone was found many times. The gene calls are TRBV4-1 and TRBJ2-1, with a weak D call TRBD1 (6 bases). The CDR3 extends over 14 amino acids. CDR1 is MGHRA, CDR2 YSYEKL, per germline. The V and J ends lost 0 bases and 5 bases respectively, with 8 bases between them. The CDR3 DNA is TGCGCCAGCAGCCAAGACAACAGGGACAATGAGCAGTTCTTC. Its translation is CASSQDNRDNEQFF.

This clone has ten or more counts. This chain connects TRBV6-1 to TRBJ2-3; 10 positions agree with TRBD2. The length of the CDR3 is 16 residues. CDR1 and CDR2 (germline): MNHNS, SASEGT. V lost 6 bases, J lost 4 bases, and 10 bases stayed unmatched. The CDR3 is CASSLLAGVGPDTQYF. CDR3 DNA: TGTGCCAGCAGCCTTCTAGCGGGAGTCGGGCCAGATACGCAGTATTTT.

Details on this clone: A read error may account for a junction end that differs from germline. The chain links TRBV24-1 to TRBJ2-2; D is unclear. The CDR3 has 16 amino acids. Germline loops: CDR1 KGHDR, CDR2 SFDVKD. The DNA for the CDR3 is TGTGCCAACAGTGATTTGTCTAGACTGGCCACCGGGGAGCTGTTTTTT. It codes for CANSDLSRLATGELFF.

This clone was recorded at least ten times. For the CDR3, the DNA is TGCGCCAGCAGCCAGGGGACGGGAAGCAATCAGCCCCAGCATTTT. This translates into CASSQGTGSNQPQHF. The chain employs TRBV4-3 and TRBJ1-5; maybe TRBD1 (5 bases). This CDR3 is built from 15 residues. V was trimmed by 3 bases and J by 1 base, leaving 10 bases between them. Germline assignment: CDR1 LGHNA and CDR2 YSLEER.

This clone showed up many times. The chain has TRBV9 and TRBJ2-1; D might be TRBD1 (6 bases). This CDR3 has 15 amino acids. The germline V gene has CDR1 SGDLS and CDR2 YYNGEE. Trimming stripped 3 bases from V and 5 bases from J, with 15 bases between. This CDR3 is CASSGRQDPNNEQFF. Written as DNA, the CDR3 is TGTGCCAGCAGCGGCCGACAGGACCCAAACAATGAGCAGTTCTTC.

This clone is categorized as medium-sized. This sequence joins TRBV27 and TRBJ2-7; 9 bases map to TRBD2. J gave up 8 bases and V 3 bases, and 14 bases lay outside the gene matches. The germline CDR1 and CDR2 sequences are MNHEY and SMNVEV (reference sequence). There are 16 residues in the CDR3. CDR3 protein: CASSLHGSGSGEKQYF. The CDR3 coding sequence is TGTGCCAGCAGTTTGCATGGTAGCGGGAGTGGCGAAAAGCAGTACTTC.

At least ten counts were recorded for this clone. The chain links TRBV28 to TRBJ2-2, with 9 nucleotides matching TRBD2. Germline CDR1 is MDHEN and CDR2 is SYDVKM. The V and J ends lost 6 bases and 5 bases, in that order; junction bases with no gene match: 7. The CDR3 covers 15 residues. The CDR3 DNA sequence: TGTGCCAGCAGGTCGACTAGCGGACTAACCGGGGAGCTGTTTTTT. Translating it yields CASRSTSGLTGELFF.

This clone was seen repeatedly, ten times or more. The chain uses TRBV4-1 and TRBJ2-1; 11 bases fit TRBD1. The germline V gene encodes CDR1 MGHRA and CDR2 YSYEKL. Trimming at V came to 3 bases and at J to 9 bases, leaving 7 bases not matched to a gene. The CDR3 sequence is 15 residues long. The CDR3 loop reads CASSQSGTGGGEQFF. In DNA form, the CDR3 reads TGCGCCAGCAGCCAGTCCGGGACAGGGGGTGGTGAGCAGTTCTTC.

Turning to this clone: Other DNA sequences in this sample translate to the same CDR3. The chain recombines TRBV20-1 with TRBJ1-2; D gene unclear. Germline V gives CDR1 DFQATT, CDR2 SNEGSKA (reference sequence). Trimming removed 0 bases at V and 4 bases at J, with 18 bases between. The CDR3 spans 16 residues. CDR3 nucleotides: TGCAGTGCTAGAGAGCTATCAACCGGAACATTCTATGGCTACACCTTC. Protein product: CSARELSTGTFYGYTF.